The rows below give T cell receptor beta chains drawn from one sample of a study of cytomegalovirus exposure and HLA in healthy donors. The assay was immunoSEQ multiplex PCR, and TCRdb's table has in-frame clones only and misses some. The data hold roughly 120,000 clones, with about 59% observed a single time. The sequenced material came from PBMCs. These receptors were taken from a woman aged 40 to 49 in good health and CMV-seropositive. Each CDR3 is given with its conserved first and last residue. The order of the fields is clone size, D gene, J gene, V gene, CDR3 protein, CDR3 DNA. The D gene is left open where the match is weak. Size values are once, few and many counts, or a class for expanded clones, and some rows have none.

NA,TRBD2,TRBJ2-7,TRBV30,CATGLADTYEQYF,TGTGCTACGGGACTAGCGGATACCTACGAGCAGTACTTC
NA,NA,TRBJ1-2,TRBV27,CASSLRHSLYGYTF,TGTGCCAGCAGTTTAAGGCACAGTCTCTATGGCTACACCTTC
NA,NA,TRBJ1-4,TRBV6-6,CASGGTANEKLFF,TGTGCCAGCGGAGGCACGGCTAATGAAAAACTGTTTTTT
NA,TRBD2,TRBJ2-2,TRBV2,CAISGRANTGELFF,TGTGCCATAAGCGGGAGGGCGAACACCGGGGAGCTGTTTTTT
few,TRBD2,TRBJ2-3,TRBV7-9,CASSAGLAGVADTQYF,TGTGCCAGCAGCGCCGGACTAGCGGGAGTGGCAGATACGCAGTATTTT
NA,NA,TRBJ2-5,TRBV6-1,CASKRDSMILETQYF,TGTGCCAGCAAAAGGGACTCCATGATTTTGGAGACCCAGTACTTC
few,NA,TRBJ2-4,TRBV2,CASSEGGNKNIQYF,TGTGCCAGCAGTGAAGGAGGGAACAAAAACATTCAGTACTTC
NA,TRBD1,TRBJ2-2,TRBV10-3,CAISDGTGPTGELFF,TGTGCCATCAGTGACGGGACAGGGCCCACCGGGGAGCTGTTTTTT
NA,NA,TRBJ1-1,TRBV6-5,CASSYSGGGTEAFF,TGTGCCAGCAGTTACTCGGGGGGGGGCACTGAAGCTTTCTTT
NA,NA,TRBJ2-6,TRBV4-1,CASSQVEGDGANVLTF,TGCGCCAGCAGCCAAGTCGAGGGGGATGGGGCCAACGTCCTGACTTTC
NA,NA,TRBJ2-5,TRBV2,CASTGGIGGTQYF,TGTGCCAGCACCGGGGGAATCGGCGGGACCCAGTACTTC
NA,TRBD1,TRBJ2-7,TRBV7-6,CASSLDRGPNEQYF,TGTGCCAGCAGCTTGGACAGGGGGCCGAACGAGCAGTACTTC
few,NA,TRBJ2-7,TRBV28,CASRRTGTYEQYF,TGTGCCAGCAGGCGGACGGGAACCTACGAGCAGTACTTC
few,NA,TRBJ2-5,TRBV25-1,CASSELGAGETQYF,TGTGCCAGCAGTGAACTGGGGGCAGGGGAGACCCAGTACTTC
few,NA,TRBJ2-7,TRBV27,CASSPGSRYEQYF,TGTGCCAGCAGCCCAGGTTCACGTTACGAGCAGTACTTC
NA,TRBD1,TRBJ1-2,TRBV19,CASSPRTGGFALGYGYTF,TGTGCCAGTAGTCCCCGGACAGGGGGGTTTGCCCTAGGCTATGGCTACACCTTC
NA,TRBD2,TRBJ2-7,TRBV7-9,CASSDLAGLSYEQYF,TGTGCCAGCAGCGATCTAGCGGGGCTTTCCTACGAGCAGTACTTC
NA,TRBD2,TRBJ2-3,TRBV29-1,CSAQGLAESTDTQYF,TGCAGCGCCCAGGGACTAGCGGAGAGCACAGATACGCAGTATTTT
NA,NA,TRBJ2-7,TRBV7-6,CASSLEGGYEQYF,TGTGCCAGCAGCTTAGAAGGGGGCTACGAGCAGTACTTC
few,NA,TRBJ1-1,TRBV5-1,CASSLEVPGDTEAFF,TGCGCCAGCAGCTTGGAAGTCCCCGGGGACACTGAAGCTTTCTTT
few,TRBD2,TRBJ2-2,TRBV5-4,CASSLGLAENTGELFF,TGTGCCAGCAGCTTGGGGCTAGCGGAGAACACCGGGGAGCTGTTTTTT
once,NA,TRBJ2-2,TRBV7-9,CASSLALVGELFF,TGTGCCAGCAGCTTAGCGCTAGTCGGGGAGCTGTTTTTT
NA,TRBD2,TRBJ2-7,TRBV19,CASRGLAGSSYEQYF,TGTGCCAGTAGGGGACTAGCGGGAAGCTCCTACGAGCAGTACTTC
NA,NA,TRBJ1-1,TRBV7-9,CASSLGVEGAFF,TGTGCCAGCAGCTTAGGGGTAGAGGGAGCTTTCTTT
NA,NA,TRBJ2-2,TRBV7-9,CASSPFNTGELFF,TGTGCCAGCAGCCCCTTTAACACCGGGGAGCTGTTTTTT
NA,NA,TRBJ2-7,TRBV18,CASSPPEGSVEQYF,TGTGCCAGCTCACCCCCGGAGGGATCTGTCGAGCAGTACTTC
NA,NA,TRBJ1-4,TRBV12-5,CASGLWGLDEKLFF,TGTGCTAGTGGTTTGTGGGGGCTTGATGAAAAACTGTTTTTT
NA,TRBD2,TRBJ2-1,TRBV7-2,CASSSGLSSYNEQFF,TGTGCCAGCAGCTCGGGACTATCCTCCTACAATGAGCAGTTCTTC
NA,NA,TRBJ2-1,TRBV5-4,CASSFSVNNEQFF,TGTGCCAGCAGCTTTAGCGTCAACAATGAGCAGTTCTTC
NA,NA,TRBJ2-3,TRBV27,CATRALVGRFSDTQYF,TGTGCCACCAGGGCCTTGGTGGGGCGATTTTCAGATACGCAGTATTTT
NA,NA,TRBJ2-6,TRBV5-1,CASSLDSRSGANVLTF,TGCGCCAGCAGCTTGGACAGCCGCTCTGGGGCCAACGTCCTGACTTTC
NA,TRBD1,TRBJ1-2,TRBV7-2,CASSLDRRNYGYTF,TGTGCCAGCAGCTTGGACAGGAGGAACTATGGCTACACCTTC
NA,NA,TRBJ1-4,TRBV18,CASSPGGYEKLFF,TGTGCCAGCTCACCAGGGGGCTATGAAAAACTGTTTTTT
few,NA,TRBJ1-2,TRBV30,CAYPTGEANYGYTF,TGTGCCTACCCGACAGGCGAAGCTAACTATGGCTACACCTTC
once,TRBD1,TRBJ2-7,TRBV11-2,CATASDRGEVVGVGEQYF,TGTGCCACCGCCTCCGACAGGGGAGAGGTGGTAGGTGTGGGCGAGCAGTACTTC
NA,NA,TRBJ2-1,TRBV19,CASTPGGVNEQFF,TGTGCCAGTACCCCCGGGGGAGTCAATGAGCAGTTCTTC
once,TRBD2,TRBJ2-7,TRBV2,CASRPTAGGYEQYF,TGTGCCAGCAGACCGACGGCCGGGGGGTACGAGCAGTACTTC
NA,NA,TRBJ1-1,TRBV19,CASSWDIRMAGAEAFF,TGTGCCAGTAGTTGGGACATACGTATGGCAGGCGCTGAAGCTTTCTTT
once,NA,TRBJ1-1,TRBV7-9,CASSLFLRAEAFF,TGTGCCAGCAGCCTTTTCTTACGCGCTGAAGCTTTCTTT
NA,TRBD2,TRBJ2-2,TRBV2,CASRKTRLATGELFF,TGTGCCAGCAGGAAAACCCGACTAGCCACCGGGGAGCTGTTTTTT
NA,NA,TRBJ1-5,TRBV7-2,CASSLGPLQPQHF,TGTGCCAGCAGCTTAGGTCCCCTTCAGCCCCAGCATTTT
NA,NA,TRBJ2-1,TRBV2,CASSEYGSDEQFF,TGTGCCAGCAGTGAATACGGGTCGGATGAGCAGTTCTTC